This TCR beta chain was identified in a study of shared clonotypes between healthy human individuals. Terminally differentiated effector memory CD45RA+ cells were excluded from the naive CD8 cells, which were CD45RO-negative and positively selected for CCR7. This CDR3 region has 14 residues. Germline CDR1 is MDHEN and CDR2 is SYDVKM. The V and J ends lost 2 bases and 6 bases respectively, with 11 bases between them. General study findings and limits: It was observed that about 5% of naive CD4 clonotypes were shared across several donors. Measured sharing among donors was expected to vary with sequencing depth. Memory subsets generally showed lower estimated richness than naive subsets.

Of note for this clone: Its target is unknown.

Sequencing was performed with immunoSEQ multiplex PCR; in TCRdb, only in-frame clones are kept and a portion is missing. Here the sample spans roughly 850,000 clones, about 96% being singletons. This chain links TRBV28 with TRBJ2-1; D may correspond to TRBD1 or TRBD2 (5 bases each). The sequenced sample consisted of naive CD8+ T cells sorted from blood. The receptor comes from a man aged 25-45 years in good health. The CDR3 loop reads CASSLIAGTNEQFF. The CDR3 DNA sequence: TGTGCCAGCAGTTTAATCGCAGGGACCAATGAGCAGTTCTTC. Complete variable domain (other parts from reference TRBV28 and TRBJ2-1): DVKVTQSSRYLVKRTGEKVFLECVQDMDHENMFWYRQDPGLGLRLIYFSYDVKMKEKGDIPEGYSVSREKKERFSLILESASTNQTSMYLCASSLIAGTNEQFFGPGTRLTVL.